This entry lists 21 T cell receptor beta chains sequenced from one sample in a study of monozygotic twins with inflammatory bowel disease (dated by TCRdb to the late 2010s). Libraries came from 5' RACE. The sequencing machine was an Illumina HiSeq 2500. The reads underwent TCRdb reprocessing, giving one record for each CDR3 protein sequence and no DNA. The record for this sample contains around 450,000 distinct CDR3 sequences. The ten biggest clones cover 2.4% of the sample. Sample: blood. Source of these receptors: a human donor with ulcerative colitis or Crohn's disease, or a healthy co-twin of an affected twin (not recorded which).

The rearrangement joins TRBV19 to TRBJ2-2; TCRdb indicates TRBD1, and absent DNA this call remains unverified. CDR1 and CDR2 from the germline V gene are LNHDA and SQIVND (reference sequence). The CDR3 loop spans 15 amino acids. CDR3 loop: CASSTSGAGTGELFF.

The rearrangement uses TRBV5-1 and TRBJ1-6; TCRdb's assignment of TRBD1 cannot be checked, as there is no DNA. This CDR3 comprises 14 residues. Germline V gene data show CDR1 as SGHRS and CDR2 as YFSETQ. The CDR3 region is CASSLEGDRSPLHF.

The chain employs TRBV4-2 and TRBJ2-5; TCRdb returns TRBD2, unconfirmable since there is no DNA. Looked up from germline, CDR1 is LGHNA and CDR2 is YNFKEQ. The CDR3 is made up of 14 amino acids. CDR3 sequence: CASSPRRAGDIQYF.

The chain has TRBV11-3 and TRBJ2-2; TCRdb names TRBD2, which stays unverified in the absence of DNA. The CDR3 has 17 residues. Looked up from germline, CDR1 is SGHNT and CDR2 is YENEEA. The CDR3 spells CASSLDSGGAITGELFF.

J is TRBJ1-4 and V is TRBV4-3. The CDR3 runs to 16 residues. Germline V gene lookup returns CDR1 LGHNA and CDR2 YSLEER. This CDR3 is CASSQERVGFNEKLFF.

The rearrangement joins TRBV7-3 to TRBJ2-1; as DNA is missing, the TRBD1 call by TCRdb cannot be tested. Per germline, CDR1 SGHTA and CDR2 FQGTGA. The CDR3 length is 14 residues. Here the CDR3 reads CASSLSRPPNEQFF.

The chain employs TRBV4-2 and TRBJ2-3; TCRdb reports TRBD2, a call that lacks DNA to check it against. The CDR3 sequence is 16 residues long. CDR1 and CDR2 (germline): LGHNA, YNFKEQ. The CDR3 sequence is CASSQPSGLDTDTQYF.

The CDR3 sequence is CASSPPGSYYEQYF. The J gene is TRBJ2-7, the V gene TRBV28; TCRdb names TRBD1, which stays unverified in the absence of DNA. CDR3 length: 14 residues. CDR1 MDHEN and CDR2 SYDVKM come from the germline V gene. The full variable domain, with the rest looked up from reference TRBV28 and TRBJ2-7, is DVKVTQSSRYLVKRTGEKVFLECVQDMDHENMFWYRQDPGLGLRLIYFSYDVKMKEKGDIPEGYSVSREKKERFSLILESASTNQTSMYLCASSPPGSYYEQYFGPGTRLTVT.

The V and J genes are TRBV6-1 and TRBJ2-5; TCRdb returns TRBD2, unconfirmable since there is no DNA. This CDR3 contains 12 residues. Looked up from germline, CDR1 is MNHNS and CDR2 is SASEGT. The CDR3 spells CASNLARKTQYF.

The CDR3 is CASSAGLAGETQYF. The J gene is TRBJ2-5, the V gene TRBV7-2; without DNA, the TCRdb call of TRBD2 cannot be checked. This CDR3 spans 14 amino acids. Per germline, CDR1 SGHTA and CDR2 FQGNSA.

This chain joins TRBV2 and TRBJ2-7; TCRdb's D call, TRBD2, is unchecked because there is no DNA. The CDR3 is 15 residues long. Germline V gene sequence: CDR1 SNHLY, CDR2 FYNNEI. The CDR3 loop is CASSEVSGSHSEQYF.

The CDR3 spells CASSPSGSVDIQYF. The chain combines TRBV28 with TRBJ2-4. Germline values: CDR1 MDHEN, CDR2 SYDVKM. This CDR3 is built from 14 residues.

The chain couples TRBV18 to TRBJ2-1; TCRdb reports TRBD1, a call that lacks DNA to check it against. This CDR3 is 13 amino acids long. Germline assignment: CDR1 KGHSH and CDR2 LQKENI. The CDR3 sequence: CASSPLQGAEQFF. Drawing the rest from reference TRBV18 and TRBJ2-1, the complete variable domain is NAGVMQNPRHLVRRRGQEARLRCSPMKGHSHVYWYRQLPEEGLKFMVYLQKENIIDESGMPKERFSAEFPKEGPSILRIQQVVRGDSAAYFCASSPLQGAEQFFGPGTRLTVL.

The V call is TRBV6-5, the J call TRBJ2-7; TCRdb picks TRBD2, but there is no DNA to check that call. From germline, CDR1 is MNHEY and CDR2 SVGAGI. The CDR3 has 15 amino acids. The CDR3 sequence: CASSYRAGGHREQYF.

V is TRBV20-1 and J is TRBJ2-4; with no DNA, the TCRdb D assignment of TRBD1 cannot be verified. From germline, CDR1 is DFQATT and CDR2 SNEGSKA (reference sequence). The CDR3 is 14 amino acids. The CDR3 is CSAREDGRGNIQYF.

The chain joins TRBV9 to TRBJ2-6. CDR1 and CDR2 (germline): SGDLS, YYNGEE. The CDR3 extends over 16 amino acids. The CDR3 is CASSVGLSSGANVLTF.

The genes are TRBV29-1 and TRBJ2-6; the TRBD1 assignment by TCRdb is unverifiable without DNA. This CDR3 is built from 17 residues. CDR1 and CDR2 (germline): SQVTM, ANQGSEA. The CDR3 sequence is CSVEVPGSSSGANVLTF.

The genes are TRBV12-3 or TRBV12-4 and TRBJ2-2; TCRdb reports TRBD1, a call that lacks DNA to check it against. This CDR3 comprises 14 residues. The CDR3 spells CASSLEDTSGELFF.

The CDR3 sequence is CAIPATGATYEQYF. The chain has TRBV9 and TRBJ2-7; with no DNA, the TCRdb D assignment of TRBD1 cannot be verified. This CDR3 is built from 14 residues. Germline V CDR1 and CDR2: SGDLS, YYNGEE.

The CDR3 protein is CASSQTAWDSPLHF. The chain couples TRBV11-1 to TRBJ1-6. Germline V gene data show CDR1 as SGHAT and CDR2 as FQDESV (reference sequence). This CDR3 spans 14 amino acids.

The rearrangement uses TRBV19 and TRBJ2-7; the D call from TCRdb, TRBD1, cannot be confirmed without DNA. From germline, CDR1 is LNHDA and CDR2 SQIVND (reference sequence). This CDR3 region has 15 residues. The CDR3 loop is CASSTPGTGDYEQYF.